Included here is one T cell receptor (beta chain) sequence, with context. Its antigen remains unidentified. This entry is derived from a study of CD8 T cells in ankylosing spondylitis. With molecular barcodes, quantitative 5'-RACE was used to make the TCR beta libraries. Each CDR3 protein gets one entry after TCRdb re-called the 5' RACE reads with MiXCR. The sample shows nearly 250,000 distinct CDR3 sequences, about 30% of them seen only once. The CDR3 runs to 14 residues. V was shortened by 4 bases and J by 5 bases, with 12 bases between the two germline ends. Germline V CDR1 and CDR2: SGHRS, YFSETQ. General study results and limits: Disease-linked clones were reportedly significantly enriched in matched ankylosing spondylitis synovial fluid. Disease-linked clones bore a CD8+ phenotype and were relatively rare in peripheral blood. Ankylosing spondylitis blood appeared to carry a characteristic TCR beta motif of roughly eight highly homologous variants.

The gene calls are TRBV5-1 and TRBJ2-2; either TRBD1 or TRBD2 may supply D (6 bases each). The receptor's source is a male donor with ankylosing spondylitis or in good health (not recorded which). The source material was blood, either unsorted or a sorted T cell fraction (not recorded which). CDR3 amino acids: CASSPEGVTGELFF. CDR3 in DNA: TGCGCCAGCAGCCCGGAGGGGGTGACCGGGGAGCTGTTTTTT. Based on the CDR3 plus reference TRBV5-1 and TRBJ2-2, the full variable domain is KAGVTQTPRYLIKTRGQQVTLSCSPISGHRSVSWYQQTPGQGLQFLFEYFSETQRNKGNFPGRFSGRQFSNSRSEMNVSTLELGDSALYLCASSPEGVTGELFFGEGSRLTVL.